This TCR beta chain came from a study of cytomegalovirus exposure and HLA in healthy donors (dated by TCRdb to 2016 to 2017). At the level of the whole study: According to a later analysis, the 120 or so validation repertoires were produced on the same platform as the approximately 690 repertoires of the first cohort. The aim of the study was to test whether cataloging public T cell receptors could identify signatures of past pathogen exposure. Besides the first cohort of 666 subjects, a separate validation cohort made up of 95 to 150 different subjects was used. The study combined high-throughput TCR immunosequencing, statistical association of individual TCRs with disease status, and machine learning to predict cytomegalovirus infection status.

The paper as a whole reports these results and caveats: It was suggested by the authors that the approach could potentially be generalized to other disease states and immunological phenotypes. In the study, around 150 TCR beta chains were listed as associated with cytomegalovirus. Across donors, most TCR sequences were observed very rarely, whereas some public TCRs were present in many individuals. A later analysis found that TCRs clustered in the first cohort also tended to co-occur in the 120 validation repertoires, with approximately 95% of cluster scores above 0. In both the original and validation cohorts, the classifier was reported to diagnose cytomegalovirus status with high specificity and sensitivity. A later analysis had no HLA typing for the validation cohort, so co-occurrence there was scored across all 130 or so repertoires. Three of the identified cytomegalovirus-associated TCR beta chains were confirmed in vitro to be specific for cytomegalovirus antigens.

The donors belonged to the validation cohort of around 130 subjects, which was separate from the approximately 700-subject first cohort. The library was generated by the immunoSEQ multiplex PCR assay. The paper's processing steps were these. A statistical classification framework was developed to diagnose cytomegalovirus status using the catalog of TCR beta chain sequences. TCRdb retrieved this table from immuneACCESS and kept in-frame rearrangements only. Not all clones are present; in checked studies, unresolved V genes account for under half, and no reason is known for the remainder. V and J calls and clone size are those listed in that table; D and trimming were worked out from the DNA. The table for this sample lists 200,000 or so clones; over 75% of them were counted only once. Approximately 2% of the sample is held by the ten biggest clonotypes. With regard to this clone: The target of this receptor is not known. No much larger clonotype is one base removed from it; base qualities were not supplied.

V and J are truncated by 0 bases and 0 bases respectively, leaving an intervening sequence of 16 bases. The CDR3 contains 18 residues, cysteine and phenylalanine counted. Only the CDR3 part of the read is kept: 54 bases, read in frame from the first base. The chain joins TRBV23-1 to TRBJ2-3; a tentative D call is TRBD1 (5 bases match). TRBV23-1 is flagged as an ORF with uncertain function. The source material was PBMCs. This clonotype was obtained from a woman aged 18-29 years in good health and CMV-seropositive. The bases are TGCGCCAGCAGTCAATCTTACTTCGGACATGTTAGCACAGATACGCAGTATTTT. It translates as CASSQSYFGHVSTDTQYF.